These 5 T cell receptor beta chains originate from one sample sequenced in a study of blood T cell repertoires in COVID-19. Measured with immunoSEQ multiplex PCR; TCRdb has only the in-frame clones, and not every one. The sample records under 200,000 clones, around 80% being singletons. The sequenced material came from PBMCs or T cells enriched from blood (not recorded which). These receptors all come from a woman aged 55 to 70 who had recovered from COVID-19.

This clone has a handful of counts. The chain uses TRBV5-1 and TRBJ1-4; D is possibly TRBD1 (5 bases). Germline CDR1 is SGHRS and CDR2 is YFSETQ. The CDR3 sequence is 15 residues long. Between the trimmed V and J ends, which lost 1 base and 10 bases, there was a span of 17 bases. The CDR3 DNA follows: TGCGCCAGCAGCTTGTCATCGGGGGTCGATGGAAAACTGTTTTTT. Translating it yields CASSLSSGVDGKLFF.

The chain uses TRBV2 and TRBJ2-1, with D possibly TRBD1 on 5 matching bases. Germline CDR1 SNHLY, CDR2 FYNNEI. The V end was cut by 7 bases, the J end by 8 bases, with 12 bases between. The CDR3 is 12 residues long. The CDR3 sequence is CASMKQGDEQFF. As DNA, the CDR3 is TGTGCCAGCATGAAACAAGGGGATGAGCAGTTCTTC.

The V call is TRBV27, the J call TRBJ1-6; no clear D. The germline V gene encodes CDR1 MNHEY and CDR2 SMNVEV (reference sequence). The CDR3 covers 16 residues. V was clipped by 0 bases and J by 0 bases, with 6 bases between them. The CDR3 DNA sequence: TGTGCCAGCAGTTTATCCCGGGGCTCCTATAATTCACCCCTCCACTTT. Its translation: CASSLSRGSYNSPLHF.

J is TRBJ1-6 and V is TRBV6-5; 8 bases align to TRBD1. The CDR3 covers 14 residues. V shed 6 bases, J shed 9 bases, and the junction held 7 bases outside the gene matches. CDR1 is MNHEY and CDR2 is SVGAGI in the germline V gene. Here the CDR3 DNA reads TGTGCCAGCAGCTTAACAGGGGGAGGTTCACCCCTCCACTTT. Translation gives CASSLTGGGSPLHF.

The chain combines TRBV4-1 with TRBJ2-7; TRBD2 matches at 9 bases. CDR3 length equals 15 residues. The germline V gene encodes CDR1 MGHRA and CDR2 YSYEKL. V lost 4 bases to trimming and J lost 0 bases; unmatched junction nucleotides: 4. CDR3: CASSRTTSGSYEQYF. The CDR3 DNA is TGCGCCAGCAGCCGTACGACTAGCGGCTCCTACGAGCAGTACTTC.